This is a list of T cell receptor beta chains from one sample in a study of T cell repertoires in cytomegalovirus infection. TCRdb re-analysed the reads in MiXCR, keeping a single row per CDR3 protein. Of roughly 990,000 distinct CDR3 sequences listed, approximately 30% are singletons. These TCRs are of unknown antigen specificity. This sample comprised cultured CD8+ T cells from PBMCs, obtained from culture after CMV antigen stimulation. These receptors were collected from a human donor in good health (CMV status not recorded). Some clones in this sample may be carry-over from other donors' samples. Both conserved end residues are part of each CDR3. The D gene is left open where the match is weak. The listing skips clone size in some rows; elsewhere it reads once, few, many or a size class.

j_gene	d_gene	v_gene	abundance	CDR3nt	CDR3aa
TRBJ2-1	TRBD1	TRBV27	few	TGTGCCAGCAGTTTGGGGACAGGGGTTGACAATGAGCAGTTCTTC	CASSLGTGVDNEQFF
TRBJ2-7	TRBD1	TRBV6-5	-	TGTGCCAGCAGTTACTCGATGGGGGACAGGAGCTCCTACGAGCAGTACTTC	CASSYSMGDRSSYEQYF
TRBJ2-1	-	TRBV12-3/TRBV12-4	-	TGTGCCAGCACAGGACAGGGACTATACAATGAGCAGTTCTTC	CASTGQGLYNEQFF
TRBJ2-3	-	TRBV5-1	once	TGCGCCAGCAGCCCCTATGCGGCCCCAGGGACAGATACGCAGTATTTT	CASSPYAAPGTDTQYF
TRBJ1-2	-	TRBV28	few	TGTGCCAGCACTCCCCTTGGGGCTGGCTATGGCTACACCTTC	CASTPLGAGYGYTF
TRBJ1-5	TRBD1	TRBV7-9	few	TGTGCCATCGACACGGGACAGGGGGGCCAGCCCCAGCATTTT	CAIDTGQGGQPQHF
TRBJ2-4	-	TRBV4-1	-	TGCGCCAGCAGCCAAGATGGGGAAGGGGGATCCATTCAGTACTTC	CASSQDGEGGSIQYF
TRBJ2-2	TRBD1	TRBV7-6	many	TGTGCCAGCAGCTTAGAGCTGGGACAGTCCCCCACCGGGGAGCTGTTTTTT	CASSLELGQSPTGELFF
TRBJ1-2	-	TRBV12-3/TRBV12-4	few	TGTGCCAGCAGGACACGGGACTACTATGGCTACACCTTC	CASRTRDYYGYTF
TRBJ1-2	TRBD1	TRBV4-1	few	TGCGCCAGCAGCCAAGATCCTACAGGGGGCGCAGACTATGGCTACACCTTC	CASSQDPTGGADYGYTF
TRBJ2-7	-	TRBV7-9	few	TGTGCCAGCAGCCCTCCCCGTGGGGGGAAATACGAGCAGTACTTC	CASSPPRGGKYEQYF
TRBJ1-1	-	TRBV3-1	-	TGTGCCAGCAGCCCCTTAGGCCGAGAAGCTTTCTTT	CASSPLGREAFF
TRBJ2-7	-	TRBV2	once	TGTGCCAGCAGTGAAGGCGGAGGGACATCCTACGAGCAGTACTTC	CASSEGGGTSYEQYF
TRBJ1-5	-	TRBV6-2/TRBV6-3	few	TGTGCCAGCAGTTACTCTTCCAGGGGATATCAGCCCCAGCATTTT	CASSYSSRGYQPQHF
TRBJ1-5	-	TRBV20-1	-	TGCAGTGCTAGAGGGCAGGAGTATAATCAGCCCCAGCATTTT	CSARGQEYNQPQHF
TRBJ2-5	TRBD2	TRBV27	-	TGTGTCAGCGCCTTATATAATCCCGCGTATAGCGGGGGGGAAGAGACCCAGTACTTC	CVSALYNPAYSGGEETQYF
TRBJ2-7	-	TRBV5-4	-	TGTGCCAGCAGCATGACAGAGAACTCCTACGAGCAGTACTTC	CASSMTENSYEQYF
TRBJ2-2	-	TRBV19	-	TGTGCCAGTAGTAATCGAGGGCGGGGCGGGGAGCTGTTTTTT	CASSNRGRGGELFF
TRBJ1-2	-	TRBV5-5	-	TGTGCCAGCACCCCGGGGGACCTCTATGGCTACACCTTC	CASTPGDLYGYTF
TRBJ2-7	TRBD1	TRBV12-3/TRBV12-4	few	TGTGCCAGTGGGGACAGGGGTATCTACGAGCAGTACTTC	CASGDRGIYEQYF
TRBJ2-2	TRBD1	TRBV6-5	once	TGTGCCAGCATAGGCAGGGGGCCGAGTTCGAACACCGGGGAGCTGTTTTTT	CASIGRGPSSNTGELFF
TRBJ2-5	TRBD2	TRBV5-1	-	TGCGCCAGCAGCTTGGAGGGTAGCGGGCAAGAGACCCAGTACTTC	CASSLEGSGQETQYF
TRBJ2-1	-	TRBV27	-	TGTGCCAGCAGTTTAGGTAGTGCCTACAATGAGCAGTTCTTC	CASSLGSAYNEQFF
TRBJ2-5	-	TRBV29-1	-	TGCATCTCGGGGTTGGGCGAGACCCAGTACTTC	CISGLGETQYF
TRBJ1-2	-	TRBV27	-	TGTGCCAGCAGGTTAGGGACCGGCGGCTACACCTTC	CASRLGTGGYTF
TRBJ2-1	-	TRBV28	-	TGTGCCAGCAGTTCCATAAAAAGTGATTCAGGCAGGGAGCAGTTCTTC	CASSSIKSDSGREQFF
TRBJ2-2	-	TRBV6-6	-	TGTGCCATTCAACAGGGCGCCGGGGAGCTGTTTTTT	CAIQQGAGELFF
TRBJ1-2	TRBD1	TRBV7-2	many	TGTGCCAGCAGCGCGCTCCCCGGGACAGCCTATGGCTACACCTTC	CASSALPGTAYGYTF
TRBJ2-3	TRBD2	TRBV7-9	-	TGTGCCAGCAGCTCCCTTGGGGGGGAATGGGCAGATACGCAGTATTTT	CASSSLGGEWADTQYF
TRBJ2-1	TRBD2	TRBV11-2	-	TGTGCCAGCAGTGCGGCGGGGGGGCCAGAGGAGCAGTTCTTC	CASSAAGGPEEQFF
TRBJ2-5	-	TRBV7-9	few	TGTGCCAGCAGCTTAGCGCGCAGGGACCAAGAGACCCAGTACTTC	CASSLARRDQETQYF
TRBJ2-7	TRBD2	TRBV4-1	-	TGCGCCAGCAGCCTCGCGGCTAGCGGGGTTTACGAGCAGTACTTC	CASSLAASGVYEQYF
TRBJ2-3	-	TRBV11-3	-	TGTGCCAGCAGCTTAGGCCCAATGTCCAACACAGATACGCAGTATTTT	CASSLGPMSNTDTQYF
TRBJ1-1	TRBD1	TRBV12-3/TRBV12-4	few	TGTGCCAGCAGCCTATACCCGACAGGGGGGACTGAAGCTTTCTTT	CASSLYPTGGTEAFF
TRBJ2-1	-	TRBV20-1	-	TGCAGTGCTAGGGCTCTTGGGCTTTACAATGAGCAGTTCTTC	CSARALGLYNEQFF
TRBJ2-1	TRBD2	TRBV7-6	few	TGTGCCAGCAGCCCCTGGACTAGCGGGGGGAACAATGAGCAGTTCTTC	CASSPWTSGGNNEQFF
TRBJ1-2	-	TRBV29-1	-	TGCAGCGTTGACCCCTACAGGGTCAGTAACTATGGCTACACCTTC	CSVDPYRVSNYGYTF
TRBJ2-2	TRBD2	TRBV7-8	many	TGTGCCAGCAGCCCCTTGGCTAGCGGGCCCCCCGGGGAGCTGTTTTTT	CASSPLASGPPGELFF
TRBJ1-1	-	TRBV9	-	TGTGCCAGCAGCCGGGGTGGGGGGCAAGAAGCTTTCTTT	CASSRGGGQEAFF
TRBJ2-6	-	TRBV6-2/TRBV6-3	few	TGTGCCAGCAGTTCTCCTGGACAGTTCTCTGGGGCCAACGTCCTGACTTTC	CASSSPGQFSGANVLTF
TRBJ1-4	-	TRBV6-1	-	TGTGCCAGCAGAAGTAATGAAAAACTGTTTTTT	CASRSNEKLFF
TRBJ2-7	TRBD1	TRBV6-1	-	TGTGCCAGCAGTGAGGACAGGTCCGAGCAGTACTTC	CASSEDRSEQYF
TRBJ1-2	TRBD1	TRBV12-5	-	TGTGCTAGTGGTTTGTGGGACAGCGATAACTATGGCTACACCTTC	CASGLWDSDNYGYTF
TRBJ2-3	TRBD2	TRBV12-3/TRBV12-4	few	TGTGCCAGCAGTTTCCTACTAGCGGGGGTATCTACAGATACGCAGTATTTT	CASSFLLAGVSTDTQYF